Sequencing of this T cell receptor beta chain was carried out in a study of blood T cell repertoires in COVID-19. At the level of the study: COVID-19 samples, acute and convalescent, were from the United States, Italy and Spain. T cells, B-cell-depleted T cells, or PBMCs provided the cDNA or gDNA that served as material.

The V end was cut by 6 bases, the J end by 0 bases, with 8 bases between. The CDR3 extends over 13 amino acids. Original analysis: Scientists estimated how many nucleated cells there were by amplifying reference gene primers. Sequenced by immunoSEQ multiplex PCR; TCRdb stores in-frame clones only, minus some. V, J and clone size reflect that table, while D and trimming were determined from the DNA. The table records under 95,000 clones, approximately 87% of them present only once. Sample: peripheral blood. The chain joins TRBV12-3 or TRBV12-4 to TRBJ2-5; D remains ambiguous. This TCR was sampled from a human donor in a cohort sampled during active COVID-19. The CDR3 protein is CASRRKNQETQYF. The CDR3 DNA reads as TGTGCCAGCAGGCGTAAAAACCAAGAGACCCAGTACTTC.